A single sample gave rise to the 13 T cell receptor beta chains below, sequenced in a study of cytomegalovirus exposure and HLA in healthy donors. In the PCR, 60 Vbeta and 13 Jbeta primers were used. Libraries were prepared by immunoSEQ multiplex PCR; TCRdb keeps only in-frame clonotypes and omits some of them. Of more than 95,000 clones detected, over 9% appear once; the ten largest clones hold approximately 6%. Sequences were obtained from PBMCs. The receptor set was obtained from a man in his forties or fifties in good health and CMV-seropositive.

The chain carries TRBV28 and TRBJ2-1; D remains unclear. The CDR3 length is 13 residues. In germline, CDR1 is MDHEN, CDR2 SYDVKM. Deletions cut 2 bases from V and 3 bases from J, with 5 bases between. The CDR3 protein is CASSLTVYNEQFF. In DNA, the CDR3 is TGTGCCAGCAGTTTAACTGTCTACAATGAGCAGTTCTTC.

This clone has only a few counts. CDR3: CAISSDRGSGTQLPGELFF. The DNA of the CDR3 is TGTGCCATCAGTTCCGACAGGGGATCCGGGACCCAATTACCCGGGGAGCTGTTTTTT. The chain employs TRBV10-3 and TRBJ2-2, with 8 nucleotides matching TRBD1. Germline CDR1 ENHRY, CDR2 SYGVKD. After removal of 5 bases from V and 6 bases from J, the junction contained 20 bases not matched to a gene. The CDR3 is 19 amino acids.

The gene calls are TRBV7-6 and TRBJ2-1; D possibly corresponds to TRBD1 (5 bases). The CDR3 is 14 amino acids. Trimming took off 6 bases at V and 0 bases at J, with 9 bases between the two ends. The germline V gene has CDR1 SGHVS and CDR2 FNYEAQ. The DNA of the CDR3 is TGTGCCAGCAGGAAGGACATCTCCTACAATGAGCAGTTCTTC. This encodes CASRKDISYNEQFF.

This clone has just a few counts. The CDR3 coding sequence is TGTGCCAGCAGTTTATTCCTAACTAGCACCGGGGAGCTGTTTTTT. Amino acid sequence: CASSLFLTSTGELFF. The chain employs TRBV27 and TRBJ2-2; D perhaps matches TRBD2 (5 bases). CDR3 length: 15 residues. V lost 1 base to trimming and J lost 4 bases, with 10 bases between them. The V gene's germline CDR1 is MNHEY and CDR2 SMNVEV (reference sequence).

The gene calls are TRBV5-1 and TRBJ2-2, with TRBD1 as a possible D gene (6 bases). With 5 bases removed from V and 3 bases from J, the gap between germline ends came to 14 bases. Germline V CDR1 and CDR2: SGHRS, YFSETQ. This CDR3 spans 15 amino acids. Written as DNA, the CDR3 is TGCGCCAGCAGATCCCAGACAGGAGACACCGGGGAGCTGTTTTTT. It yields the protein CASRSQTGDTGELFF. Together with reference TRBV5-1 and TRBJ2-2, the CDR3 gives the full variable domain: KAGVTQTPRYLIKTRGQQVTLSCSPISGHRSVSWYQQTPGQGLQFLFEYFSETQRNKGNFPGRFSGRQFSNSRSEMNVSTLELGDSALYLCASRSQTGDTGELFFGEGSRLTVL.

CDR3 amino acids: CAWSVDSVGAGPNYGYTF. Written as DNA, the CDR3 is TGTGCCTGGAGTGTCGACAGTGTTGGGGCAGGGCCGAACTATGGCTACACCTTC. The chain joins TRBV30 to TRBJ1-2; the D gene is possibly TRBD1 (5 bases). With 0 bases removed from V and 2 bases from J, the gap between germline ends came to 22 bases. Per the germline V gene, CDR1 is GTSNPN and CDR2 is SVGIG (reference sequence). The CDR3 is 18 residues long. The whole variable domain, remainder taken from reference TRBV30 and TRBJ1-2, is SQTIHQWPATLVQPVGSPLSLECTVEGTSNPNLYWYRQAAGRGLQLLFYSVGIGQISSEVPQNLSASRPQDRQFILSSKKLLLSDSGFYLCAWSVDSVGAGPNYGYTFGSGTRLTVV.

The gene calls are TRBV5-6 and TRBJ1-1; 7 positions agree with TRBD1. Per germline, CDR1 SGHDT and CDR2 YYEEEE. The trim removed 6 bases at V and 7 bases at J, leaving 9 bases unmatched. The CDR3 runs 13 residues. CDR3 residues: CASTVGGQNEAFF. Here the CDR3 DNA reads TGTGCCAGCACAGTGGGGGGACAGAATGAAGCTTTCTTT.

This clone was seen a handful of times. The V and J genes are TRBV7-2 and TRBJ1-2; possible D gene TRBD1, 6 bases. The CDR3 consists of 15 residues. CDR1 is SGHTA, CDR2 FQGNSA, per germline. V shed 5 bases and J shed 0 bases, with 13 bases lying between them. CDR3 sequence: CASSADRIANYGYTF. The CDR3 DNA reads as TGTGCCAGCAGCGCCGACAGGATAGCTAACTATGGCTACACCTTC.

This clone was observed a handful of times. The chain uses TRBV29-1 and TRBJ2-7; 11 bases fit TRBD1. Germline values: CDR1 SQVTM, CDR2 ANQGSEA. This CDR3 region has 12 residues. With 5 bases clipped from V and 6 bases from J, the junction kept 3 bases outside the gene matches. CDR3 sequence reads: CSVPGQGVEQYF. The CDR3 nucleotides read TGCAGCGTTCCGGGACAGGGGGTCGAGCAGTACTTC.

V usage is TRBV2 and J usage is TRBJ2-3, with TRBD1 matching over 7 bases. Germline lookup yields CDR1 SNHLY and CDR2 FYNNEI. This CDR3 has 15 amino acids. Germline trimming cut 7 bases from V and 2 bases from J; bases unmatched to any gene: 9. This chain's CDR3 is CASTAQGSATDTQYF. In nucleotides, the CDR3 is TGTGCCAGCACTGCACAGGGGTCAGCCACAGATACGCAGTATTTT.

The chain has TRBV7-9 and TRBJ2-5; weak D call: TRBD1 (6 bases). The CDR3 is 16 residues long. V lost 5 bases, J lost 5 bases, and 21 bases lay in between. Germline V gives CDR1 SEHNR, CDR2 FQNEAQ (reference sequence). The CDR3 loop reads CASSPSGVGARETQYF. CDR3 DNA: TGTGCCAGCAGCCCTTCAGGGGTAGGGGCGAGGGAGACCCAGTACTTC.

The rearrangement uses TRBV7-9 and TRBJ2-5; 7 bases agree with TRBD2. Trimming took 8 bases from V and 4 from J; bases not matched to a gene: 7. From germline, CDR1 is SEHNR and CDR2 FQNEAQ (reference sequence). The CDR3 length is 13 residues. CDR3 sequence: CASRRGSRETQYF. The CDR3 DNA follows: TGTGCCAGCCGCCGCGGGAGTCGAGAGACCCAGTACTTC.

This CDR3 is CASSLTGLNQPQHF. The CDR3 bases are TGTGCCAGCAGTCTCACAGGGCTCAATCAGCCCCAGCATTTT. This chain uses TRBV28 with TRBJ1-5; tentatively, D is TRBD1 (6 bases). Germline lookup yields CDR1 MDHEN and CDR2 SYDVKM. V lost 5 bases and J 3 bases, leaving 11 bases between the germline ends. The CDR3 is made up of 14 amino acids.